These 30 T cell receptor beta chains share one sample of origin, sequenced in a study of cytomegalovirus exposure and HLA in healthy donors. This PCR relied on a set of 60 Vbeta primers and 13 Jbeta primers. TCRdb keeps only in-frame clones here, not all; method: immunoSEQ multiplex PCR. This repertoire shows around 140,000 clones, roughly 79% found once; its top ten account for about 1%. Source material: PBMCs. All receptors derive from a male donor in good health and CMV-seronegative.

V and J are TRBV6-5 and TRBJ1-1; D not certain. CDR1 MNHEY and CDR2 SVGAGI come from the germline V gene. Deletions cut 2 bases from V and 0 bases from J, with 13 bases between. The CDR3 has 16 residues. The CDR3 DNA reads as TGTGCCAGCAGTTACAATCAGGTCCAAATGAACACTGAAGCTTTCTTT. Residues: CASSYNQVQMNTEAFF.

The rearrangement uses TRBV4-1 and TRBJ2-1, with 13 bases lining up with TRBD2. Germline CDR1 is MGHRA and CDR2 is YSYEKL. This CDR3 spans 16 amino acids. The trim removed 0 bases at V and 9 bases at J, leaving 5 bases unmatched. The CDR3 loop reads CASSQESGLAGAEQFF. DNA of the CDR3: TGCGCCAGCAGCCAAGAATCCGGACTAGCGGGGGCTGAGCAGTTCTTC.

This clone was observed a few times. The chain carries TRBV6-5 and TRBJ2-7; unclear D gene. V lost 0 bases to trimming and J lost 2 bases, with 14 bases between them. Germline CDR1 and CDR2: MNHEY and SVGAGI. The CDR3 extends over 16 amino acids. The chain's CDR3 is CASSYSFTSLTYEQYF. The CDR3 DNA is TGTGCCAGCAGTTACTCGTTTACTTCTTTAACCTACGAGCAGTACTTC.

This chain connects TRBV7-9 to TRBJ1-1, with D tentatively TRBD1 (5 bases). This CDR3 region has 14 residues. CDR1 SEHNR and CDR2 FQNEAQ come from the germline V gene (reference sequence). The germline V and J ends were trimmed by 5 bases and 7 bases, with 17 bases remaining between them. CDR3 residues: CASSPGGRGGEAFF. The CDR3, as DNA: TGTGCCAGCAGCCCGGGGGGGAGAGGTGGTGAAGCTTTCTTT.

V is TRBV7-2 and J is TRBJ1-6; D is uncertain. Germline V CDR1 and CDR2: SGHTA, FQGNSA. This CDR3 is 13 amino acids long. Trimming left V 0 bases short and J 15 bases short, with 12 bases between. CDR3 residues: CASSLASGFGLHF. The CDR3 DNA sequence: TGTGCCAGCAGCTTAGCGTCAGGATTCGGCCTCCACTTT.

The CDR3 bases are TGTGCCAGCAGCGAGTCGCCAGGGGCGCGGGAGCAGTACTTC. It specifies CASSESPGAREQYF. The chain links TRBV7-8 to TRBJ2-7, with D maybe TRBD1 (6 bases). CDR1 SGHVS and CDR2 FQNEAQ come from the germline V gene. The CDR3 is 14 residues long. Trimming shortened V by 5 bases and J by 7 bases, and 18 bases separated the two germline ends. Combining the CDR3 with reference TRBV7-8 and TRBJ2-7 gives the whole variable domain GAGVSQSPRYKVAKRGQDVALRCDPISGHVSLFWYQQALGQGPEFLTYFQNEAQLDKSGLPSDRFFAERPEGSVSTLKIQRTQQEDSAVYLCASSESPGAREQYFGPGTRLTVT.

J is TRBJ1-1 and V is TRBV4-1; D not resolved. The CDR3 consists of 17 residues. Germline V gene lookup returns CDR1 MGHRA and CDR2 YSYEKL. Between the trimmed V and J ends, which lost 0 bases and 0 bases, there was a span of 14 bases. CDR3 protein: CASSQDKRSHLNTEAFF. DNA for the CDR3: TGCGCCAGCAGCCAAGATAAGAGGAGCCATTTGAACACTGAAGCTTTCTTT.

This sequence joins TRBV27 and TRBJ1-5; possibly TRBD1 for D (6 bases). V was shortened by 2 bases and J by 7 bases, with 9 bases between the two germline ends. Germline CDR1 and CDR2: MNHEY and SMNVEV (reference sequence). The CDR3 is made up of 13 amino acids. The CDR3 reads CASSLDRRQPQHF. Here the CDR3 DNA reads TGTGCCAGCAGTTTAGACAGGCGACAGCCCCAGCATTTT.

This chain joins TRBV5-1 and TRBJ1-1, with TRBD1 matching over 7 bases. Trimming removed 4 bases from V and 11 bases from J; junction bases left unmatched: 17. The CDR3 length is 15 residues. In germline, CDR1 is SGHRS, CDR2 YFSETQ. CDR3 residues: CASSAGLGQSFSAFF. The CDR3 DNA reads TGCGCCAGCAGCGCTGGGTTGGGACAGTCCTTCTCCGCTTTCTTT.

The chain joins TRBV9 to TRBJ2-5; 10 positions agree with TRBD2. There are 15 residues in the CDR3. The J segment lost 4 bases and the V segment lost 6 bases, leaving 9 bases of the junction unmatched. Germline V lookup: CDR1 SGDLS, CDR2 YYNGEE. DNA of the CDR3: TGTGCCAGCACCACAGCGGGGGGGCGGGGAGAGACCCAGTACTTC. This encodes CASTTAGGRGETQYF.

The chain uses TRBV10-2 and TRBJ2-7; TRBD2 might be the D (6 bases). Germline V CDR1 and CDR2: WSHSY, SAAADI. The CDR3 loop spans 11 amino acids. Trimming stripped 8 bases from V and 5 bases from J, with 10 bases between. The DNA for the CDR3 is TGCGCCAGCGGTTGGGGGGACGAGCAGTACTTC. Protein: CASGWGDEQYF.

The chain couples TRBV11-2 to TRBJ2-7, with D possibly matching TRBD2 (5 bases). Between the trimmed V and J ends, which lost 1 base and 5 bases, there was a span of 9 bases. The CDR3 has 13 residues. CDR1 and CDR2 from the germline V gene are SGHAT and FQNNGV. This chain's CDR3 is CASSLVEGHEQYF. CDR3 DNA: TGTGCCAGCAGCTTAGTTGAGGGCCACGAGCAGTACTTC.

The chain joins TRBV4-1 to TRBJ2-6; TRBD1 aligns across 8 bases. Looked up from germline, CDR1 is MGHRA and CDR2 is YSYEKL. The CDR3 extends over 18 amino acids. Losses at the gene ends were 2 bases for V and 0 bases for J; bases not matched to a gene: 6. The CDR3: CASSQRQGRSSGANVLTF. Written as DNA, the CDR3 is TGCGCCAGCAGCCAACGACAGGGGAGATCCTCTGGGGCCAACGTCCTGACTTTC.

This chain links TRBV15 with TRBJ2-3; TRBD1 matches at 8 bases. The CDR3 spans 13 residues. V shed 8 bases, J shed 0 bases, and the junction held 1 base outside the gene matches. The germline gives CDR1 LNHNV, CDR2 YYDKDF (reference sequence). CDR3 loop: CATDRGSTDTQYF. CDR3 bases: TGTGCCACCGACAGGGGAAGCACAGATACGCAGTATTTT.

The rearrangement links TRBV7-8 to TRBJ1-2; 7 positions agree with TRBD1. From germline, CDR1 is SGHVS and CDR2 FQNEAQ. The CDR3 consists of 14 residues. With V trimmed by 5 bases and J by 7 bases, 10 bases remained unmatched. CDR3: CASSPSGTELGYTF. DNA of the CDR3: TGTGCCAGCAGCCCTAGTGGGACAGAGCTTGGCTACACCTTC.

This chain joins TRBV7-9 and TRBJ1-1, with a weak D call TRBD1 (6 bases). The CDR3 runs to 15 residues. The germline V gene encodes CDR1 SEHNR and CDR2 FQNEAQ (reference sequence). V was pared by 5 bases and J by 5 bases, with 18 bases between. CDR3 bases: TGTGCCAGCAGCCCACCCGGGGGGGCGCCTACTGAAGCTTTCTTT. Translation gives CASSPPGGAPTEAFF.

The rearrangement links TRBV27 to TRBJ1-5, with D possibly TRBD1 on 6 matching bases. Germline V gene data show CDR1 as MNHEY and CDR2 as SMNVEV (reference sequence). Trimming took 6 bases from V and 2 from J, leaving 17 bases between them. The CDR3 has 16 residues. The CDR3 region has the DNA TGTGCCAGCAGGCCCATGGGGGCGAATGGCAATCAGCCCCAGCATTTT. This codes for CASRPMGANGNQPQHF.

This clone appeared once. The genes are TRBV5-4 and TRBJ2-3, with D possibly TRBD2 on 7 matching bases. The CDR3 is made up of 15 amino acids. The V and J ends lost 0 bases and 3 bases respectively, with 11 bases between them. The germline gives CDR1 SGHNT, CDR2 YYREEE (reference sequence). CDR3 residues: CASSLGGGLTDTQYF. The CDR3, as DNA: TGTGCCAGCAGCTTGGGCGGGGGCCTGACAGATACGCAGTATTTT.

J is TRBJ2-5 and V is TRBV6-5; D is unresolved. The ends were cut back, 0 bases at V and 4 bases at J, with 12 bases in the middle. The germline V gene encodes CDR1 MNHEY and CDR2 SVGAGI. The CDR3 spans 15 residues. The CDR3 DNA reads TGTGCCAGCAGTTACTCGAAAAGACAACGAGAGACCCAGTACTTC. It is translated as CASSYSKRQRETQYF.

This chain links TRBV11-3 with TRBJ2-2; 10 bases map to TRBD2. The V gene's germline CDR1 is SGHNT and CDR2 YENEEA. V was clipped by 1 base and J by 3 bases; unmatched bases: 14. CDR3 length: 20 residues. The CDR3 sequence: CASSLALGLAASTDTGELFF. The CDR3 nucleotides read TGTGCCAGCAGCTTAGCCCTCGGACTAGCGGCTTCAACGGACACCGGGGAGCTGTTTTTT.

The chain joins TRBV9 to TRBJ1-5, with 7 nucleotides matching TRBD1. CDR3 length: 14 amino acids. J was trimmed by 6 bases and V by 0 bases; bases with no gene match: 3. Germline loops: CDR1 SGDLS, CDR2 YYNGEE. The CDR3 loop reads CASSVDSGGQPQHF. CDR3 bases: TGTGCCAGCAGCGTAGACTCAGGGGGTCAGCCCCAGCATTTT. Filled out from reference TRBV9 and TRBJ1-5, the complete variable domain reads DSGVTQTPKHLITATGQRVTLRCSPRSGDLSVYWYQQSLDQGLQFLIQYYNGEERAKGNILERFSAQQFPDLHSELNLSSLELGDSALYFCASSVDSGGQPQHFGDGTRLSIL.

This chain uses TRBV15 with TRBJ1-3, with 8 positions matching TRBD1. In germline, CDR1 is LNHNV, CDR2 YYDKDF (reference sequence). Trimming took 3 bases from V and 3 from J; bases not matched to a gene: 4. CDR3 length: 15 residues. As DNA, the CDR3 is TGTGCCACCAGCAGGACAGGGGCTGGTGGAAACACCATATATTTT. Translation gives CATSRTGAGGNTIYF.

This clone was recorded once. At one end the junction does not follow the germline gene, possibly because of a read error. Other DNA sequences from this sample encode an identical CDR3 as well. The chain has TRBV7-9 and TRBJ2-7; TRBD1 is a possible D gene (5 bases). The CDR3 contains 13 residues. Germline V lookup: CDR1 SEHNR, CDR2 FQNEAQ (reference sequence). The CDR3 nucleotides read TGTTCCAGCAGCTTAAAGCAGGGCTACGAGCAGTACTTC. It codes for CSSSLKQGYEQYF.

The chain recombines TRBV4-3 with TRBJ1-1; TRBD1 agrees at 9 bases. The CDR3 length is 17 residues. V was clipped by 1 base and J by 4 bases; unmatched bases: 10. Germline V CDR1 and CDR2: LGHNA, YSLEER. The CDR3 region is CASSQGGTGRGGTEAFF. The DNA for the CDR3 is TGCGCCAGCAGCCAAGGAGGGACAGGGAGGGGTGGCACTGAAGCTTTCTTT.

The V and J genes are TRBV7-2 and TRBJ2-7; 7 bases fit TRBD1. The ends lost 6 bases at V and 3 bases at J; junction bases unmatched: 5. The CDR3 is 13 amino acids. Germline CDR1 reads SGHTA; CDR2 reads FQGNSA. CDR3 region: CASRRTGVYEQYF. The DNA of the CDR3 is TGTGCCAGCAGACGTACAGGGGTCTACGAGCAGTACTTC.

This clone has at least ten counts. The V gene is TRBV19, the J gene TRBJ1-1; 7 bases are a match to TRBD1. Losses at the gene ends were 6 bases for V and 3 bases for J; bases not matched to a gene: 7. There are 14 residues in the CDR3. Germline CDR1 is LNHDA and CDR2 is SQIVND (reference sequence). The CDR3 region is CASRQRGLDTEAFF. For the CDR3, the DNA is TGTGCCAGTAGGCAGAGGGGGCTGGACACTGAAGCTTTCTTT. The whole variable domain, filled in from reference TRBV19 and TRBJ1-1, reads DGGITQSPKYLFRKEGQNVTLSCEQNLNHDAMYWYRQDPGQGLRLIYYSQIVNDFQKGDIAEGYSVSREKKESFPLTVTSAQKNPTAFYLCASRQRGLDTEAFFGQGTRLTVV.

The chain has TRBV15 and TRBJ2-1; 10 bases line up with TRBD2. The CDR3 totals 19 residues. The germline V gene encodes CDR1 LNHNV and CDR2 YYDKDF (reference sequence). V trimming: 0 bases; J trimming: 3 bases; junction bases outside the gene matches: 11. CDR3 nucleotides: TGTGCCACCAGCAGAGACCCCGGGTCTAGCGGGGGATTCTACAATGAGCAGTTCTTC. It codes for CATSRDPGSSGGFYNEQFF.

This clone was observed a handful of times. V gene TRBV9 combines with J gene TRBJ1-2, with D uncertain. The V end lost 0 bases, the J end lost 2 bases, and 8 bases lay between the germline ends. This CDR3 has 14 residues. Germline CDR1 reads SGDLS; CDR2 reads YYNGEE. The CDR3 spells CASSVASSNYGYTF. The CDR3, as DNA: TGTGCCAGCAGCGTAGCTAGCAGCAACTATGGCTACACCTTC.

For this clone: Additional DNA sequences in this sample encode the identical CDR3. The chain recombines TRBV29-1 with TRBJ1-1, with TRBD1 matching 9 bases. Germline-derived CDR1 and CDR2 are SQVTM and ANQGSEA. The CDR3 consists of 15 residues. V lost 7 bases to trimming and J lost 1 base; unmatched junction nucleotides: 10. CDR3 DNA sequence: TGCAGCGGGCGATGGGACAGGGTGGGGAACACTGAAGCTTTCTTT. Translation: CSGRWDRVGNTEAFF.

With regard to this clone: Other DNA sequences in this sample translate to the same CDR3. CDR3 residues: CASSLGLAADTQYF. CDR3 nucleotides: TGTGCCAGCAGCCTCGGACTAGCGGCGGATACGCAGTATTTT. The J gene is TRBJ2-3, the V gene TRBV7-2; 10 positions match TRBD2. This CDR3 has 14 amino acids. Germline values: CDR1 SGHTA, CDR2 FQGNSA. V lost 5 bases and J lost 6; bases outside the gene matches: 5. Full variable domain (outside the CDR3, taken from reference TRBV7-2 and TRBJ2-3): GAGVSQSPSNKVTEKGKDVELRCDPISGHTALYWYRQSLGQGLEFLIYFQGNSAPDKSGLPSDRFSAERTGGSVSTLTIQRTQQEDSAVYLCASSLGLAADTQYFGPGTRLTVL.